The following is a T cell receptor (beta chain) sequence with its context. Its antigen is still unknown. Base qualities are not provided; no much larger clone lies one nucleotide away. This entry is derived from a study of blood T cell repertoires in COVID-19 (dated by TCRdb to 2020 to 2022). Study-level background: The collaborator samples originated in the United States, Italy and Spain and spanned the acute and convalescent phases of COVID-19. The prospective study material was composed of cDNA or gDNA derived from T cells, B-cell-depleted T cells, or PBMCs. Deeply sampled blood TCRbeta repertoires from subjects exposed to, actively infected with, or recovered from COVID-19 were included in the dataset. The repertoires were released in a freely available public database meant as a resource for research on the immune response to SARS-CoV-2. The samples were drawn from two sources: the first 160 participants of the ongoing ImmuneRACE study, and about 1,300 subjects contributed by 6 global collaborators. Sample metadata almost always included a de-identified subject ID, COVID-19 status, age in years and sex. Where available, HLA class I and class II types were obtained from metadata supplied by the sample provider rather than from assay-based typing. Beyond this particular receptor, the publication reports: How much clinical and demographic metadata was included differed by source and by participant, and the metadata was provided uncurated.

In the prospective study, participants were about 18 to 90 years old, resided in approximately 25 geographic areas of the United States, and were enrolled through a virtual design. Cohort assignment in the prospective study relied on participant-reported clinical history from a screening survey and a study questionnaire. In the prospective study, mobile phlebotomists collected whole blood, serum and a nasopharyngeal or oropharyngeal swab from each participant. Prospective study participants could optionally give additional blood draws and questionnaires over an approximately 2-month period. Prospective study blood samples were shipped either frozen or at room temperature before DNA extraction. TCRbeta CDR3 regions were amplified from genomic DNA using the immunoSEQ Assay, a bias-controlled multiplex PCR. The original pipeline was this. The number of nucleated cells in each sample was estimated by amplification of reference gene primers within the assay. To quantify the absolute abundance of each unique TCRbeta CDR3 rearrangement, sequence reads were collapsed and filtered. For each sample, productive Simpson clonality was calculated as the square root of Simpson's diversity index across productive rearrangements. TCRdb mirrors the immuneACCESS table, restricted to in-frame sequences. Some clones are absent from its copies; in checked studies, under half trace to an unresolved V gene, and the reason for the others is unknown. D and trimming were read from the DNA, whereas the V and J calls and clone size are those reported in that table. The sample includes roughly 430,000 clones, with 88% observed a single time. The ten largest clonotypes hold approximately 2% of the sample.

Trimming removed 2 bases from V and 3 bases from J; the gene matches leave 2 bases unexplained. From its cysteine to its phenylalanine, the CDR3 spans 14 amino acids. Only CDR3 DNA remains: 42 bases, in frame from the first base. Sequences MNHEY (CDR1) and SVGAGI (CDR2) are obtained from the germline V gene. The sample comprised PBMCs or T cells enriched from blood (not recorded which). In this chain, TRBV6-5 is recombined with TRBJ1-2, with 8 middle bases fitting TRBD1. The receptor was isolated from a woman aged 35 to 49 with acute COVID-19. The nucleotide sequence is TGTGCCAGCAGTTACGTACAGGGGGACTATGGCTACACCTTC. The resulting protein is CASSYVQGDYGYTF.